The 32 T cell receptor beta chains below come from one sample, sequenced in a study of blood T cells in healthy people across ages. Alongside a J-beta primer mix, a sample-barcoded 5' primer served in a second PCR lasting roughly 7 to 11 cycles. TCRdb reprocessed the 5' RACE reads via MiXCR and lists one record per CDR3 protein. The sample carries about 1.8 million distinct CDR3 sequences, around half recorded once. Source material: blood. These receptors originate from a woman between 40 and 55 years old in good health.

The rearrangement joins TRBV7-2 to TRBJ2-5; D ambiguous. Germline V gene data show CDR1 as SGHTA and CDR2 as FQGNSA. Between the trimmed V and J ends, which lost 3 bases and 5 bases, there was a span of 10 bases. The CDR3 has 13 amino acids. CDR3 sequence (DNA): TGTGCCAGCAGCTTTAGTCCTACGGAGACCCAGTACTTC. This gives the protein CASSFSPTETQYF. Filled out from reference TRBV7-2 and TRBJ2-5, the complete variable domain reads GAGVSQSPSNKVTEKGKDVELRCDPISGHTALYWYRQSLGQGLEFLIYFQGNSAPDKSGLPSDRFSAERTGGSVSTLTIQRTQQEDSAVYLCASSFSPTETQYFGPGTRLLVL.

Only a few counts were recorded for this clonotype. This chain connects TRBV3-1 to TRBJ2-5; 14 bases agree with TRBD2. The trim removed 5 bases at V and 3 bases at J, leaving 8 bases unmatched. The CDR3 covers 17 residues. The germline gives CDR1 LGHDT, CDR2 YNNKEL (reference sequence). For the CDR3, the DNA is TGTGCCAGCAGCTACCCCCCGACTAGCGGGGGGGAAGAGACCCAGTACTTC. Its translation: CASSYPPTSGGEETQYF.

This clonotype turned up a few times. A read error may explain this, as a much larger clone is one base away. This chain joins TRBV27 and TRBJ2-7; 7 positions match TRBD2. Germline trimming cut 4 bases from V and 0 bases from J; bases unmatched to any gene: 0. Per the germline V gene, CDR1 is MNHEY and CDR2 is SMNVEV (reference sequence). The CDR3 is 13 amino acids. CDR3 sequence reads: CASSWDYSYEQYF. The CDR3 DNA reads TGTGCCAGCAGTTGGGACTACTCCTACGAGCAGTACTTC.

The table lists this clonotype with a few counts. The rearrangement uses TRBV7-9 and TRBJ2-3, with D possibly matching TRBD2 (7 bases). Germline CDR1 is SEHNR and CDR2 is FQNEAQ (reference sequence). V dropped 5 bases and J dropped 5 bases, with 14 bases sitting between them. This CDR3 contains 14 residues. The CDR3 region has the DNA TGTGCCAGCAGCCCCCGGGGGGCGGAAGATACGCAGTATTTT. Its translation: CASSPRGAEDTQYF.

This clonotype was detected ten times or more. V is TRBV12-3 or TRBV12-4 and J is TRBJ2-1; unclear D gene. This CDR3 has 11 amino acids. Trimming removed 6 bases at V and 10 bases at J, with 10 bases between. CDR3 nucleotide sequence: TGTGCCAGCAGCCCCAAAATGGAGCAGTTCTTC. It codes for CASSPKMEQFF.

This rearrangement joins TRBV4-2 to TRBJ2-7; 11 bases line up with TRBD2. Germline trimming cut 0 bases from V and 5 bases from J; bases unmatched to any gene: 12. The CDR3 is made up of 18 amino acids. CDR1 and CDR2 from the germline V gene are LGHNA and YNFKEQ. DNA of the CDR3: TGTGCCAGCAGCCAAGAGGTCCGCACTAGCGGGAGTACCAACGAGCAGTACTTC. This gives the protein CASSQEVRTSGSTNEQYF.

In this sample, this clonotype turned up a few times. This sequence joins TRBV11-2 and TRBJ2-3; TRBD2 agrees at 8 bases. CDR1 SGHAT and CDR2 FQNNGV come from the germline V gene. V lost 5 bases, J lost 2 bases, and 12 bases stayed unmatched. The CDR3 covers 17 residues. CDR3 loop: CASSPDWRGATTDTQYF. The CDR3 bases are TGTGCCAGCAGCCCCGATTGGCGGGGGGCCACCACAGATACGCAGTATTTT.

This clonotype is a singleton in its sample. V and J are TRBV5-1 and TRBJ2-5; D call uncertain. The J call may be faulty, since TRBJ2-7 better matches the DNA end. The CDR3 consists of 14 residues. CDR1 and CDR2 (germline): SGHRS, YFSETQ. DNA of the CDR3: TGCGCCAGCAGCTTGGCCCGGATCGTGGGCGAGCAGTACTTC. Its translation is CASSLARIVGEQYF.

Written as DNA, the CDR3 is TGTGCCAGCAGCCCCAAGGGGTCCCAATTGGTTCAGTACTTC. Encoded protein: CASSPKGSQLVQYF. V and J are TRBV3-1 and TRBJ2-4, with D perhaps matching TRBD1 (5 bases). Trimming pared 4 bases from V and 11 bases from J, leaving 18 bases between. The CDR3 consists of 14 residues. Germline assignment: CDR1 LGHDT and CDR2 YNNKEL (reference sequence).

The chain recombines TRBV4-1 with TRBJ1-2; D ambiguous. Germline V CDR1 and CDR2: MGHRA, YSYEKL. This CDR3 is built from 16 residues. The V and J ends lost 0 bases and 0 bases respectively, with 11 bases between them. CDR3 nucleotide sequence: TGCGCCAGCAGCCAAGATACTTCAGGAGCTAACTATGGCTACACCTTC. Protein product: CASSQDTSGANYGYTF.

On this clonotype: A read error may account for a junction end that differs from germline. V usage is TRBV7-7 and J usage is TRBJ2-7; the match to TRBD1 covers 10 bases. This CDR3 is built from 15 residues. Germline CDR1 and CDR2: SSHAT and FNYEAQ (reference sequence). CDR3 in DNA: TGTGCTAGCAGCTTGGGGACAGGGGACCTCTACGAGCAGTACTTC. Its translation is CASSLGTGDLYEQYF. Supplemented by reference TRBV7-7 and TRBJ2-7, the full variable domain reads GAGVSQSPRYKVTKRGQDVTLRCDPISSHATLYWYQQALGQGPEFLTYFNYEAQPDKSGLPSDRFSAERPEGSISTLTIQRTEQRDSAMYRCASSLGTGDLYEQYFGPGTRLTVT.

The chain has TRBV4-3 and TRBJ2-3; TRBD2 matches 8 bases. The germline gives CDR1 LGHNA, CDR2 YSLEER. This CDR3 has 13 residues. Losses at the gene ends were 4 bases for V and 8 bases for J; bases not matched to a gene: 5. The CDR3 DNA sequence: TGCGCCAGCAGCCCTCGGGGGGGCGCTACGCAGTATTTT. Amino acid sequence: CASSPRGGATQYF.

There are a few counts of this clonotype. The chain combines TRBV6-6 with TRBJ1-2; 7 bases fit TRBD1. CDR3 length equals 17 residues. Germline V lookup: CDR1 MNHNY, CDR2 SVGAGI (reference sequence). The trim removed 7 bases at V and 2 bases at J, leaving 16 bases unmatched. The CDR3 bases are TGTGCCAGCACCCGAACCGCGGGACAGAACTTGAACTATGGCTACACCTTC. Encoded protein: CASTRTAGQNLNYGYTF.

The chain carries TRBV20-1 and TRBJ2-7; 10 positions match TRBD2. This CDR3 comprises 15 residues. CDR1 is DFQATT, CDR2 SNEGSKA, per germline (reference sequence). Trimming removed 0 bases from V and 3 bases from J; junction bases left unmatched: 5. CDR3 bases: TGCAGTGCTAGAGAGGCTAGCGGGGGATTCTACGAGCAGTACTTC. Its protein is CSAREASGGFYEQYF.

The chain uses TRBV20-1 and TRBJ2-6, with 7 nucleotides matching TRBD1. Trimming took 3 bases from V and 0 from J; bases not matched to a gene: 5. The CDR3 contains 16 residues. Germline V gene lookup returns CDR1 DFQATT and CDR2 SNEGSKA (reference sequence). The chain's CDR3 is CSASRDSYSGANVLTF. The CDR3 DNA reads TGCAGTGCTAGTCGGGACAGCTACTCTGGGGCCAACGTCCTGACTTTC.

V and J are TRBV6-6 and TRBJ2-1; the match to TRBD2 covers 8 bases. Germline V gene sequence: CDR1 MNHNY, CDR2 SVGAGI (reference sequence). This CDR3 region has 13 residues. Unmatched junction bases numbered 6, after V lost 6 bases and J lost 8 bases. Here the CDR3 DNA reads TGTGCCAGCAGCTCCGGGACTAGTTATGAGCAGTTCTTC. It encodes CASSSGTSYEQFF.

The V call is TRBV3-1, the J call TRBJ2-1; 8 bases fit TRBD2. The J segment lost 0 bases and the V segment lost 0 bases, leaving 13 bases of the junction unmatched. The CDR3 covers 20 residues. The V gene's germline CDR1 is LGHDT and CDR2 YNNKEL (reference sequence). As DNA, the CDR3 is TGTGCCAGCAGCCAAGACGGAGGGTTAGTAGCGGGGAGCTCCTACAATGAGCAGTTCTTC. It is translated as CASSQDGGLVAGSSYNEQFF.

The chain links TRBV20-1 to TRBJ2-5; 10 nucleotides match TRBD1. This CDR3 region has 16 residues. The J segment lost 1 base and the V segment lost 6 bases, leaving 11 bases of the junction unmatched. Looked up from germline, CDR1 is DFQATT and CDR2 is SNEGSKA (reference sequence). The CDR3 nucleotides read TGCAGTGCCAGGGGGGCCGGGACAGGGGTCCAAGAGACCCAGTACTTC. It translates to CSARGAGTGVQETQYF.

This chain uses TRBV28 with TRBJ2-3; TRBD2 matches 9 bases. CDR3 length: 14 amino acids. Unmatched junction bases numbered 6, after V lost 4 bases and J lost 7 bases. Germline V gene lookup returns CDR1 MDHEN and CDR2 SYDVKM. DNA for the CDR3: TGTGCCAGCAGTTCTAGCGGGGACCGTAATACGCAGTATTTT. Its translation: CASSSSGDRNTQYF. The full variable domain, completed using reference TRBV28 and TRBJ2-3, is DVKVTQSSRYLVKRTGEKVFLECVQDMDHENMFWYRQDPGLGLRLIYFSYDVKMKEKGDIPEGYSVSREKKERFSLILESASTNQTSMYLCASSSSGDRNTQYFGPGTRLTVL.

This chain joins TRBV7-2 and TRBJ2-3; 9 bases fit TRBD1. The CDR3 consists of 16 residues. Germline loops: CDR1 SGHTA, CDR2 FQGNSA. V shed 5 bases, J shed 3 bases, and the junction held 9 bases outside the gene matches. The CDR3 protein is CASSPKGDRVTDTQYF. CDR3 coding DNA: TGTGCCAGCAGCCCAAAGGGGGACAGGGTAACAGATACGCAGTATTTT.

This chain connects TRBV20-1 to TRBJ2-3; D unresolved. Trimming took 3 bases from V and 5 from J, leaving 27 bases between them. The CDR3 contains 18 residues. Germline loops: CDR1 DFQATT, CDR2 SNEGSKA (reference sequence). The CDR3 protein is CSARKRKPILGSGDTQYF. The CDR3, as DNA: TGCAGTGCTAGGAAGAGAAAGCCCATCTTAGGTTCTGGAGATACGCAGTATTTT.

This clonotype was seen more than once but under ten times. The chain is built from TRBV20-1 and TRBJ2-7; D is uncertain. Germline CDR1 is DFQATT and CDR2 is SNEGSKA (reference sequence). The CDR3 covers 15 residues. V shed 0 bases and J shed 3 bases, with 15 bases lying between them. CDR3 nucleotide sequence: TGCAGTGCTAGAGATAGCCGGACGATTAGCTACGAGCAGTACTTC. Its translation is CSARDSRTISYEQYF.

The CDR3 reads CSANLPAGFGVRGSYNEQFF. As DNA, the CDR3 is TGCAGTGCCAATCTTCCGGCAGGGTTCGGTGTGCGGGGATCCTACAATGAGCAGTTCTTC. The chain couples TRBV20-1 to TRBJ2-1; tentatively, D is TRBD2 (6 bases). Looked up from germline, CDR1 is DFQATT and CDR2 is SNEGSKA (reference sequence). The CDR3 spans 20 residues. Trimming removed 6 bases at V and 1 base at J, with 31 bases between.

The CDR3 is CAIAPGQPGVGGEAFF. CDR3 nucleotide sequence: TGTGCCATCGCCCCGGGTCAACCTGGCGTGGGGGGTGAAGCTTTCTTT. The chain has TRBV10-3 and TRBJ1-1; the D gene is possibly TRBD1 (5 bases). The CDR3 runs to 16 residues. Germline V gene sequence: CDR1 ENHRY, CDR2 SYGVKD. V was clipped by 8 bases and J by 7 bases, with 26 bases between them.

This clonotype was observed once. The chain combines TRBV6-2 or TRBV6-3 with TRBJ1-5; possibly TRBD1 for D (5 bases). CDR1 and CDR2 from the germline V gene are MNHEY and SVGEGT. The germline V and J ends were trimmed by 6 bases and 0 bases, with 18 bases remaining between them. There are 17 residues in the CDR3. The DNA of the CDR3 is TGTGCCAGCAGGCGGGGACGGACAAATCATAGCAATCAGCCCCAGCATTTT. It is translated as CASRRGRTNHSNQPQHF.

The chain links TRBV6-1 to TRBJ2-7; TRBD1 matches 9 bases. Germline CDR1 and CDR2: MNHNS and SASEGT. The length of the CDR3 is 13 residues. With V trimmed by 7 bases and J by 4 bases, 5 bases remained unmatched. In DNA, the CDR3 is TGTGCCAGCATCGGGACAGGGCAATACGAGCAGTACTTC. Encoded protein: CASIGTGQYEQYF.

The V and J genes are TRBV7-9 and TRBJ2-7; D call uncertain. With 8 bases removed from V and 2 bases from J, the gap between germline ends came to 16 bases. Germline V gene sequence: CDR1 SEHNR, CDR2 FQNEAQ (reference sequence). This CDR3 region has 14 residues. CDR3 amino acids: CASAHLVPPYEQYF. In DNA, the CDR3 is TGTGCCAGCGCTCATTTAGTGCCACCCTACGAGCAGTACTTC.

This chain connects TRBV4-2 to TRBJ2-1; no clear D gene. Germline CDR1 reads LGHNA; CDR2 reads YNFKEQ. Deletions cut 0 bases from V and 8 bases from J, with 5 bases between. The CDR3 covers 12 residues. Here the CDR3 reads CASSQEFDEQFF. In DNA, the CDR3 is TGTGCCAGCAGCCAAGAATTCGATGAGCAGTTCTTC.

In its sample, this clonotype was seen a few times. This chain links TRBV6-6 with TRBJ2-4, with D perhaps matching TRBD2 (5 bases). The CDR3 totals 12 residues. CDR1 is MNHNY, CDR2 SVGAGI, per germline (reference sequence). V gave up 2 bases and J gave up 8 bases, with 7 bases separating them. The CDR3 DNA sequence: TGTGCCAGCAGTTACACGGAGGACATTCAGTACTTC. Its protein product is CASSYTEDIQYF.

This clonotype has a handful of counts. The CDR3 coding sequence is TGCGCCAGCGCGCCAGGCGTGACCTCCTACAATGAGCAGTTCTTC. It translates to CASAPGVTSYNEQFF. This chain uses TRBV5-1 with TRBJ2-1; the D is unclear. V was cut by 7 bases and J by 0 bases, with 14 bases left in between. This CDR3 comprises 15 residues. Germline V gives CDR1 SGHRS, CDR2 YFSETQ. Full variable domain (outside the CDR3, taken from reference TRBV5-1 and TRBJ2-1): KAGVTQTPRYLIKTRGQQVTLSCSPISGHRSVSWYQQTPGQGLQFLFEYFSETQRNKGNFPGRFSGRQFSNSRSEMNVSTLELGDSALYLCASAPGVTSYNEQFFGPGTRLTVL.

This sequence joins TRBV20-1 and TRBJ1-1, with a tentative D call TRBD1 (5 bases). The CDR3 has 12 amino acids. V was shortened by 1 base and J by 6 bases, with 9 bases between the two germline ends. Germline V CDR1 and CDR2: DFQATT, SNEGSKA (reference sequence). The CDR3 region is CSARVPGSEAFF. CDR3 nucleotides: TGCAGTGCTAGAGTTCCAGGGTCTGAAGCTTTCTTT.

The chain joins TRBV20-1 to TRBJ2-3, with 7 bases lining up with TRBD2. The germline V gene encodes CDR1 DFQATT and CDR2 SNEGSKA (reference sequence). The CDR3 spans 14 residues. V was clipped by 6 bases and J by 3 bases; unmatched bases: 9. Here the CDR3 reads CSAGGSGSTDTQYF. The CDR3 DNA reads as TGCAGTGCCGGGGGTAGCGGGTCTACAGATACGCAGTATTTT.